These 18 T cell receptor beta chains share one sample of origin, sequenced in a study of vaccination and CD4 T cells after COVID-19. Treatment reported: roughly ten-day PBMC culture with coronavirus spike peptide pools or control peptides (ViraFEST assay). The Oncomine TCR Beta short-read assay was what sequenced the DNA obtained from cultured CD4+ T cells. TCRdb fed the PCR reads into MiXCR, producing one record per CDR3 protein. The sample shows roughly 13,000 distinct CDR3 sequences, 61% of them seen only once. These receptors have no identified antigens. Sequences were obtained from CD4+ T cells from blood, cultured in vitro. These receptors all stem from a human donor who had recovered from COVID-19.

V is TRBV11-3 and J is TRBJ2-1, with 9 bases that match TRBD2. CDR3 size: 15 residues. Germline V lookup: CDR1 SGHNT, CDR2 YENEEA. V lost 5 bases and J lost 8; bases outside the gene matches: 10. This CDR3 reads CASSSGLALVDEQFF. Written as DNA, the CDR3 is TGTGCCAGCAGCAGTGGACTAGCGCTGGTGGATGAGCAGTTCTTC.

This clonotype is deemed medium-sized (0.01 to 0.1%). The chain has TRBV29-1 and TRBJ2-2; tentative D call: TRBD1 (6 bases). Trimming took 4 bases from V and 0 from J, leaving 9 bases between them. This CDR3 region has 14 residues. The germline V gene encodes CDR1 SQVTM and CDR2 ANQGSEA. The CDR3 protein is CSVVWTANTGELFF. Here the CDR3 DNA reads TGCAGCGTTGTTTGGACAGCGAACACCGGGGAGCTGTTTTTT.

J is TRBJ2-7 and V is TRBV11-1; D is possibly TRBD1 (5 bases). This CDR3 is 13 amino acids long. Between the trimmed V and J ends, which lost 5 bases and 2 bases, there was a span of 10 bases. Germline V gene lookup returns CDR1 SGHAT and CDR2 FQDESV (reference sequence). CDR3 sequence reads: CASSGRVPYEQYF. CDR3 nucleotide sequence: TGTGCCAGCAGCGGCAGGGTTCCCTACGAGCAGTACTTC.

The rearrangement uses TRBV19 and TRBJ2-2, with 9 bases aligning to TRBD1. Germline loops: CDR1 LNHDA, CDR2 SQIVND (reference sequence). Trimming removed 9 bases from V and 4 bases from J; junction bases left unmatched: 18. This CDR3 spans 18 amino acids. In DNA, the CDR3 is TGTGCCAGCGCCTCACTACCCGGGACAGGGAGGGGCACCGGGGAGCTGTTTTTT. It codes for CASASLPGTGRGTGELFF.

The V call is TRBV6-5, the J call TRBJ2-3; no clear D gene. V gave up 4 bases and J gave up 2 bases, with 7 bases separating them. The germline V gene encodes CDR1 MNHEY and CDR2 SVGAGI. The CDR3 runs 13 residues. CDR3 DNA sequence: TGTGCCAGCAGTTCCAGACCCACAGATACGCAGTATTTT. It is translated as CASSSRPTDTQYF.

This clonotype was counted a few times. The CDR3 protein is CSASGGVTSQETQYF. CDR3 nucleotides: TGCAGTGCTAGCGGGGGCGTTACGTCACAAGAGACCCAGTACTTC. The chain couples TRBV20-1 to TRBJ2-5; TRBD1 or TRBD2 may be the D gene (6 bases each). The CDR3 length is 15 residues. Germline V lookup: CDR1 DFQATT, CDR2 SNEGSKA (reference sequence). V was pared by 3 bases and J by 2 bases, with 16 bases between.

The chain uses TRBV20-1 and TRBJ2-7; D perhaps matches TRBD1 (5 bases). V lost 1 base and J 7 bases, leaving 14 bases between the germline ends. CDR1 and CDR2 from the germline V gene are DFQATT and SNEGSKA (reference sequence). The CDR3 is 13 amino acids. The CDR3 nucleotides are TGCAGTGCTAGAGGCAGGGCCGCTTGGGAGCAGTACTTC. Protein: CSARGRAAWEQYF.

The sample holds a few counts of this clonotype. The rearrangement links TRBV7-3 to TRBJ2-1; D possibly corresponds to TRBD2 (6 bases). The germline V gene has CDR1 SGHTA and CDR2 FQGTGA. V was trimmed by 2 bases and J by 0 bases, leaving 11 bases between them. CDR3 length: 16 amino acids. CDR3 in amino acids: CASSLVWGDSYNEQFF. The CDR3 DNA is TGTGCCAGCAGCTTAGTGTGGGGGGACTCCTACAATGAGCAGTTCTTC.

The genes are TRBV15 and TRBJ2-7; D is unclear. The germline V and J ends were trimmed by 0 bases and 2 bases, with 11 bases remaining between them. The CDR3 length is 15 residues. Germline loops: CDR1 LNHNV, CDR2 YYDKDF (reference sequence). CDR3 nucleotides: TGTGCCACCAGCAGAGATCGGGTCAGCACCTACGAGCAGTACTTC. This encodes CATSRDRVSTYEQYF.

The chain recombines TRBV5-1 with TRBJ1-1, with D unclear. Germline loops: CDR1 SGHRS, CDR2 YFSETQ. This CDR3 is built from 15 residues. Trimming pared 1 base from V and 2 bases from J, leaving 12 bases between. The CDR3 bases are TGCGCCAGCAGCTTGAGGGTTTCGGACAACACTGAAGCTTTCTTT. Its translation is CASSLRVSDNTEAFF.

The V call is TRBV11-3, the J call TRBJ2-7, with D unclear. CDR1 and CDR2 (germline): SGHNT, YENEEA. Trimming removed 3 bases from V and 1 base from J, with 10 bases in between. The CDR3 length is 14 residues. The CDR3 spells CASSFGRRSYEQYF. The CDR3, as DNA: TGTGCCAGCAGCTTCGGACGAAGGTCCTACGAGCAGTACTTC. Variable domain in full (rest from reference TRBV11-3 and TRBJ2-7): EAGVVQSPRYKIIEKKQPVAFWCNPISGHNTLYWYLQNLGQGPELLIRYENEEAVDDSQLPKDRFSAERLKGVDSTLKIQPAELGDSAVYLCASSFGRRSYEQYFGPGTRLTVT.

Remarks on this clonotype: A junction end diverges from the germline sequence, so it may reflect a read error. This chain connects TRBV18 to TRBJ2-7; tentatively, D is TRBD2 (5 bases). The CDR3 is 13 amino acids. Per the germline V gene, CDR1 is KGHSH and CDR2 is LQKENI. The CDR3 protein is CTSSPSQSYEQYF. Here the CDR3 DNA reads TGTACCAGCTCACCTAGCCAATCCTACGAGCAGTACTTC.

The chain couples TRBV6-1 to TRBJ2-3; 11 bases are a match to TRBD1. This CDR3 contains 15 residues. CDR1 and CDR2 (germline): MNHNS, SASEGT. Unmatched junction bases numbered 4, after V lost 2 bases and J lost 6 bases. The CDR3: CASSERGQGGDTQYF. The CDR3 DNA reads as TGTGCCAGCAGTGAAAGGGGACAGGGGGGCGATACGCAGTATTTT.

There are a few counts of this clonotype. The chain employs TRBV7-6 and TRBJ2-5; D not resolved. CDR3 length: 14 residues. Germline CDR1 SGHVS, CDR2 FNYEAQ. V was cut by 2 bases and J by 3 bases, with 10 bases left in between. The CDR3 bases are TGTGCCAGCAGCTTAAGGTACGCGGAAGAGACCCAGTACTTC. Amino acid sequence: CASSLRYAEETQYF.

This clonotype was detected only a few times. J is TRBJ1-1 and V is TRBV11-3, with a possible D match to TRBD1 (5 bases). The CDR3 runs 14 residues. Germline V gene sequence: CDR1 SGHNT, CDR2 YENEEA. With 1 base removed from V and 5 bases from J, the gap between germline ends came to 11 bases. The CDR3 nucleotides are TGTGCCAGCAGCTTAGGGGGGGACGGGACTGAAGCTTTCTTT. Translation gives CASSLGGDGTEAFF.

CDR3: CSAKKPDTQYF. The CDR3 nucleotides are TGCAGTGCTAAAAAACCAGATACGCAGTATTTT. The V call is TRBV20-1, the J call TRBJ2-3, with D unresolved. The germline V and J ends were trimmed by 4 bases and 4 bases, with 6 bases remaining between them. This CDR3 is 11 amino acids long. The germline CDR1 and CDR2 sequences are DFQATT and SNEGSKA (reference sequence).

This clonotype was detected once. The chain joins TRBV19 to TRBJ2-3; perhaps TRBD1 as D (5 bases). This CDR3 has 15 residues. Trimming removed 6 bases at V and 2 bases at J, with 15 bases between. From germline, CDR1 is LNHDA and CDR2 SQIVND (reference sequence). CDR3 bases: TGTGCCAGTAGGCTTGTGGGGCAGAACACAGATACGCAGTATTTT. This translates into CASRLVGQNTDTQYF.

CDR3 region: CASSDRLSSTQYF. In nucleotides, the CDR3 is TGTGCCAGCAGTGACAGACTATCTAGTACGCAGTATTTT. The chain couples TRBV6-1 to TRBJ2-3, with D maybe TRBD2 (5 bases). Germline V gene sequence: CDR1 MNHNS, CDR2 SASEGT. This CDR3 has 13 residues. The V end lost 3 bases, the J end lost 8 bases, and 12 bases lay between the germline ends.